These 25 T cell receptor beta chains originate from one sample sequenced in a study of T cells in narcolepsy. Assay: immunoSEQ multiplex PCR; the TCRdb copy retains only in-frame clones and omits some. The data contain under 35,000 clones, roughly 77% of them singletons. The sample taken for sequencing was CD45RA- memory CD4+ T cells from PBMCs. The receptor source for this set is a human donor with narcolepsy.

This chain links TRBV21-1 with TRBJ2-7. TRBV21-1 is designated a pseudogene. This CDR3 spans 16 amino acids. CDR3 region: CASSTKGRKGTYEQYF. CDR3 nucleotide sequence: TGTGCCAGCAGCACTAAGGGACGTAAGGGGACCTACGAGCAGTACTTC.

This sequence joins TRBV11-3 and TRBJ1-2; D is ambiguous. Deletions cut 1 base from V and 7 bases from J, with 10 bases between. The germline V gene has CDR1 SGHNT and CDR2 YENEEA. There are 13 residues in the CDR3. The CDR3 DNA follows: TGTGCCAGCAGCTTAGGCTCAGTCGCTGGCTACACCTTC. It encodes CASSLGSVAGYTF.

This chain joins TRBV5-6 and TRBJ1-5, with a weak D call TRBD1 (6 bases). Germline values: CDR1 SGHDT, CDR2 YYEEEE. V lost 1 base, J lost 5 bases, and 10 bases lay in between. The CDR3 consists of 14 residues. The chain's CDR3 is CASSLRAGDQPQHF. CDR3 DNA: TGTGCCAGCAGCTTGAGGGCAGGGGATCAGCCCCAGCATTTT.

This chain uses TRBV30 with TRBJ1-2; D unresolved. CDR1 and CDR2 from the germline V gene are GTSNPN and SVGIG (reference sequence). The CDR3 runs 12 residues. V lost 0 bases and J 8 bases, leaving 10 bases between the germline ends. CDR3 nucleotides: TGTGCCTGGAGTGTTACCATCCGGGGCTACACCTTC. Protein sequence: CAWSVTIRGYTF.

Here the CDR3 DNA reads TGTGCCAGCAACAGGGGGACAGGGGAAGAGACCCAGTACTTC. Its translation: CASNRGTGEETQYF. The V call is TRBV2, the J call TRBJ2-5; 10 bases fit TRBD1. V lost 7 bases, J lost 3 bases, and 5 bases stayed unmatched. The CDR3 spans 14 residues. Germline lookup yields CDR1 SNHLY and CDR2 FYNNEI.

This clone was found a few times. The CDR3 nucleotides are TGTGCCAGCAGCTTCTCCCCGGCGGGCGAAGAGACCCAGTACTTC. It codes for CASSFSPAGEETQYF. The chain carries TRBV11-2 and TRBJ2-5; D is possibly TRBD2 (5 bases). The CDR3 contains 15 residues. Trimming took 3 bases from V and 3 from J, leaving 14 bases between them. Germline V CDR1 and CDR2: SGHAT, FQNNGV.

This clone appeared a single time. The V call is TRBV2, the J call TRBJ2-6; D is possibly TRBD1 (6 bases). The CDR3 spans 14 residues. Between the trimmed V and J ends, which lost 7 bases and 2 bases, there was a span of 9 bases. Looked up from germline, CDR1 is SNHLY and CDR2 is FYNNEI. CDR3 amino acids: CASMGAAGANVLTF. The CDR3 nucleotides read TGTGCCAGCATGGGGGCGGCTGGGGCCAACGTCCTGACTTTC.

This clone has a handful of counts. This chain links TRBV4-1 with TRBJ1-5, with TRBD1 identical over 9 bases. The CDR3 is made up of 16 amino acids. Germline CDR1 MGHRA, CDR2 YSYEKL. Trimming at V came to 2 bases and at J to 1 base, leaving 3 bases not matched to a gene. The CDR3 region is CASSQPTGGSNQPQHF. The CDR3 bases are TGCGCCAGCAGCCAACCTACAGGGGGCAGCAATCAGCCCCAGCATTTT.

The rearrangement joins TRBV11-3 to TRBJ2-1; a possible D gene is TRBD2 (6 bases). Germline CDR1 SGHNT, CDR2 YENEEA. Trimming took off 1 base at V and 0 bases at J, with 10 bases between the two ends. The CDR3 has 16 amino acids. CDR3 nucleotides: TGTGCCAGCAGCTTAGCGGGGACTCACTCCTACAATGAGCAGTTCTTC. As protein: CASSLAGTHSYNEQFF. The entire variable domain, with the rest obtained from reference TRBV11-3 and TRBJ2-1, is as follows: EAGVVQSPRYKIIEKKQPVAFWCNPISGHNTLYWYLQNLGQGPELLIRYENEEAVDDSQLPKDRFSAERLKGVDSTLKIQPAELGDSAVYLCASSLAGTHSYNEQFFGPGTRLTVL.

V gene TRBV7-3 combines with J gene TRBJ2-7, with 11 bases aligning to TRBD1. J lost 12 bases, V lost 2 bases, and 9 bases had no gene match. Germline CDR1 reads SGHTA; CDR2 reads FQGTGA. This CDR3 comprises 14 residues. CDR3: CASSLGGTGGRMYF. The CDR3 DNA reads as TGTGCCAGCAGCTTAGGAGGGACAGGGGGTAGAATGTACTTC.

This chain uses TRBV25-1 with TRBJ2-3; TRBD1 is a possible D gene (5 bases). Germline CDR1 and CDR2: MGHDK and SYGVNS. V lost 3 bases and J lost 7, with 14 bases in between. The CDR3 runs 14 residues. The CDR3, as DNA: TGTGCCAGCAGTGAGGAGAGAAGGGGTAATACGCAGTATTTT. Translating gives CASSEERRGNTQYF.

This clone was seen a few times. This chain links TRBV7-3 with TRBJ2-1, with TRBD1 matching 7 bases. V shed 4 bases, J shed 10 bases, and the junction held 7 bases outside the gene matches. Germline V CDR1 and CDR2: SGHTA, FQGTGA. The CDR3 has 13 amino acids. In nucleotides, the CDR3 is TGTGCCAGCAGCTCCACAGGGGTCAGGGAGCAGTTCTTC. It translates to CASSSTGVREQFF.

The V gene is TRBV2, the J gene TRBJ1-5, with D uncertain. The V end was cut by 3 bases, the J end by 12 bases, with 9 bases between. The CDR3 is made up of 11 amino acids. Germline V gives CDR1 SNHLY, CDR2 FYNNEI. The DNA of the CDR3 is TGTGCCAGCAGTGAGGGAGGATTCCAGCATTTT. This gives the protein CASSEGGFQHF. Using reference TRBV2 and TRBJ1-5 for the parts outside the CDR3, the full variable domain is EPEVTQTPSHQVTQMGQEVILRCVPISNHLYFYWYRQILGQKVEFLVSFYNNEISEKSEIFDDQFSVERPDGSNFTLKIRSTKLEDSAMYFCASSEGGFQHFGDGTRLSIL.

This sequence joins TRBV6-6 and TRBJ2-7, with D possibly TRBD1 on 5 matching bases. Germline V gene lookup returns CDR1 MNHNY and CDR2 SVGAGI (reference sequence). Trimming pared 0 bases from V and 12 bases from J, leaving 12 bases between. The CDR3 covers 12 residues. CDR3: CASSYSQGNLYF. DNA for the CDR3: TGTGCCAGCAGTTACTCCCAGGGAAATCTGTACTTC.

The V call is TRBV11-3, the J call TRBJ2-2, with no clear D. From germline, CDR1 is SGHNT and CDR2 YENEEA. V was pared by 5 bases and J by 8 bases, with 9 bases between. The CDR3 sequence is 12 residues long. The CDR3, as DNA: TGTGCCAGCAGCCCCGGCATAGGGGAGCTGTTTTTT. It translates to CASSPGIGELFF.

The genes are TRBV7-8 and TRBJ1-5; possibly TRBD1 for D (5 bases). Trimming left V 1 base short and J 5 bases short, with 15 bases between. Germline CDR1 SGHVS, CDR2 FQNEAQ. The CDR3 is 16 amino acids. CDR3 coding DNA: TGTGCCAGCAGCTTAGGGCGCTTGGGGGGTGATCAGCCCCAGCATTTT. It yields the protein CASSLGRLGGDQPQHF.

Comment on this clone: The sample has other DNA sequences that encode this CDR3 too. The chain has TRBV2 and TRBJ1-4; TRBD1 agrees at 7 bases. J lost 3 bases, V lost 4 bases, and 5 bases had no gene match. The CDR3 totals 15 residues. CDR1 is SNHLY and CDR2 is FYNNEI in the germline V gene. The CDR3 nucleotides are TGTGCCAGCAGTGGAGCAGGGGGGCCTAATGAAAAACTGTTTTTT. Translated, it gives CASSGAGGPNEKLFF.

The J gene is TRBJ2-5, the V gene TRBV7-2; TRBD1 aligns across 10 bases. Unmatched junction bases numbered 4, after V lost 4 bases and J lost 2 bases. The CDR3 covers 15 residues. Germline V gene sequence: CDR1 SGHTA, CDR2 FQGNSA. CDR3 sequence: CASSSVGQGQETQYF. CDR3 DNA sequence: TGTGCCAGCAGCTCTGTGGGACAGGGGCAAGAGACCCAGTACTTC.

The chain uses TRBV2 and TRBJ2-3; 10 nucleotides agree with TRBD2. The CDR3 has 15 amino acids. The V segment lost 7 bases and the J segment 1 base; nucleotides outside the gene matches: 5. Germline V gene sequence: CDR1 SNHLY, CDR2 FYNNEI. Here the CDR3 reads CASTKGLAGTDTQYF. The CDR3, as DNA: TGTGCCAGCACCAAAGGACTAGCGGGCACAGATACGCAGTATTTT. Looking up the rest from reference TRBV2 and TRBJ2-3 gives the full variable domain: EPEVTQTPSHQVTQMGQEVILRCVPISNHLYFYWYRQILGQKVEFLVSFYNNEISEKSEIFDDQFSVERPDGSNFTLKIRSTKLEDSAMYFCASTKGLAGTDTQYFGPGTRLTVL.

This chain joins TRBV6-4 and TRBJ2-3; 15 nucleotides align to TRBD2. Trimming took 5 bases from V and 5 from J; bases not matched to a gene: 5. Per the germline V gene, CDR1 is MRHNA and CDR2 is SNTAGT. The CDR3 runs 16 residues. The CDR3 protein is CASSRGLAGGGDTQYF. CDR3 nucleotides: TGTGCCAGCAGTCGGGGACTAGCGGGAGGCGGAGATACGCAGTATTTT.

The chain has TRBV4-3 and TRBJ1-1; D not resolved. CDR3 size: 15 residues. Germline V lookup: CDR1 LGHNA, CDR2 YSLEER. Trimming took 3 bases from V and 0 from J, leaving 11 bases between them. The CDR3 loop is CASSQQLTVNTEAFF. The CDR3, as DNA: TGCGCCAGCAGCCAGCAACTTACCGTGAACACTGAAGCTTTCTTT.

DNA for the CDR3: TGTGCCAGCAGTGGTCTAGCGGTAAGGGATACGCAGTATTTT. This gives the protein CASSGLAVRDTQYF. The chain combines TRBV11-3 with TRBJ2-3; 7 bases match TRBD2. With 6 bases clipped from V and 6 bases from J, the junction kept 9 bases outside the gene matches. Per the germline V gene, CDR1 is SGHNT and CDR2 is YENEEA. This CDR3 spans 14 amino acids.

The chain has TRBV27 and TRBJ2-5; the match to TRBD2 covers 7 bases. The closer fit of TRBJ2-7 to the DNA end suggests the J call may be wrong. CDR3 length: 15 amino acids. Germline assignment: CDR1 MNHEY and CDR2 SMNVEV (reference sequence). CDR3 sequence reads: CASSLSGRVSYEQYF. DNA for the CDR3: TGTGCCAGCAGTTTGTCGGGGAGGGTCTCCTACGAGCAGTACTTC.

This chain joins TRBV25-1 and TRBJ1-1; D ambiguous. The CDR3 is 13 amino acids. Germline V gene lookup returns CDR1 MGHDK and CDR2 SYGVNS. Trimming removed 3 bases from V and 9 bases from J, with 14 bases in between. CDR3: CASSDVRQSKAFF. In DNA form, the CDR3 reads TGTGCCAGCAGTGACGTCCGGCAGTCTAAAGCTTTCTTT.

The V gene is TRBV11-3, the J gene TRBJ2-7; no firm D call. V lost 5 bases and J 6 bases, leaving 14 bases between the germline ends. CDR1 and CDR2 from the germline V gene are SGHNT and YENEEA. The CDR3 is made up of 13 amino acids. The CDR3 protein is CASSPSSVGEQYF. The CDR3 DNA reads TGTGCCAGCAGCCCCTCCTCGGTTGGCGAGCAGTACTTC.